The next 20 T cell receptor beta chains were all read from a single sample in a study of T cells in Graves' hyperthyroidism and ophthalmopathy. RNA transcripts were the template for amplifying TCR beta CDR3 regions. When the TCR CDR3 underwent first-round RT-PCR, the HTBI primer set was used. TCRdb independently ran MiXCR on the multiplex PCR reads; one entry per CDR3 protein. This sample has 500,000 to 600,000 distinct CDR3 sequences, with roughly 46% found just once. Input material: peripheral blood or thyroid tissue (not recorded which). These receptors all come from an adult woman with Graves' disease, either hyperthyroidism or ophthalmopathy (not recorded which).

The CDR3 loop is CASSLGTGGVTEAFF. CDR3 sequence (DNA): TGTGCCAGCAGCTTAGGGACAGGGGGGGTCACTGAAGCTTTCTTT. The chain carries TRBV7-2 and TRBJ1-1; 10 bases map to TRBD1. The CDR3 sequence is 15 residues long. Germline V gene lookup returns CDR1 SGHTA and CDR2 FQGNSA. V trimming: 1 base; J trimming: 4 bases; junction bases outside the gene matches: 3.

CDR3 protein: CAISSNRDSLNYGYTF. As DNA, the CDR3 is TGTGCCATCAGTTCCAACCGGGACAGCCTAAACTATGGCTACACCTTC. The V call is TRBV10-3, the J call TRBJ1-2; 7 bases fit TRBD1. This CDR3 spans 16 amino acids. V was clipped by 5 bases and J by 2 bases; unmatched bases: 11. Per germline, CDR1 ENHRY and CDR2 SYGVKD.

This clonotype was seen at least ten times. The chain recombines TRBV7-8 with TRBJ1-6; D is unresolved. V was cut by 5 bases and J by 7 bases, with 18 bases left in between. Germline loops: CDR1 SGHVS, CDR2 FQNEAQ. CDR3 length equals 16 residues. CDR3 nucleotides: TGTGCCAGCAGCCGGGTCATGCTCTCCCAGAATTCACCCCTCCACTTT. It is translated as CASSRVMLSQNSPLHF.

The rearrangement links TRBV10-3 to TRBJ2-5; 8 bases are shared with TRBD1. V shed 7 bases and J 5 bases; nucleotides not matched to a gene: 9. CDR3 length: 14 amino acids. Germline assignment: CDR1 ENHRY and CDR2 SYGVKD. For the CDR3, the DNA is TGTGCCATCAAACGGACAGGGATGATGGAGACCCAGTACTTC. It encodes CAIKRTGMMETQYF.

The chain couples TRBV2 to TRBJ1-6; the match to TRBD1 covers 8 bases. The CDR3 is 14 residues long. Germline CDR1 reads SNHLY; CDR2 reads FYNNEI. Germline trimming cut 5 bases from V and 9 bases from J; bases unmatched to any gene: 6. The CDR3 reads CASSLTGVSSPLHF. CDR3 coding DNA: TGTGCCAGCAGTCTGACAGGGGTGAGTTCACCCCTCCACTTT. The variable domain in full, with the rest retrieved from reference TRBV2 and TRBJ1-6, is EPEVTQTPSHQVTQMGQEVILRCVPISNHLYFYWYRQILGQKVEFLVSFYNNEISEKSEIFDDQFSVERPDGSNFTLKIRSTKLEDSAMYFCASSLTGVSSPLHFGNGTRLTVT.

This clonotype was counted at least ten times. The chain employs TRBV7-8 and TRBJ2-2; tentatively, D is TRBD1 or TRBD2 (6 bases each). This CDR3 region has 14 residues. The V gene's germline CDR1 is SGHVS and CDR2 FQNEAQ. Trimming cost V 8 bases and J 9 bases, with 19 bases left between them. The CDR3 DNA reads as TGTGCCAGCGGCCGGGGGCGCACGACCCGGGAGCTGTTTTTT. Protein product: CASGRGRTTRELFF.

At least ten counts were recorded for this clonotype. The J gene is TRBJ2-7, the V gene TRBV5-1; D may correspond to TRBD1 or TRBD2 (5 bases each). V was shortened by 3 bases and J by 3 bases, with 10 bases between the two germline ends. This CDR3 has 13 amino acids. Looked up from germline, CDR1 is SGHRS and CDR2 is YFSETQ. The CDR3 loop is CASSWGSDYEQYF. The CDR3 bases are TGCGCCAGCAGCTGGGGGTCCGACTACGAGCAGTACTTC.

This clonotype has a handful of counts. V usage is TRBV2 and J usage is TRBJ1-5; 8 nucleotides match TRBD1. V lost 3 bases to trimming and J lost 5 bases; unmatched junction nucleotides: 3. CDR1 and CDR2 from the germline V gene are SNHLY and FYNNEI. This CDR3 region has 14 residues. The DNA for the CDR3 is TGTGCCAGCAGTGAGGCGACAGGGGATCAGCCCCAGCATTTT. It codes for CASSEATGDQPQHF.

The chain is built from TRBV10-3 and TRBJ2-5; a possible D gene is TRBD1 (6 bases). The length of the CDR3 is 13 residues. Germline V gene lookup returns CDR1 ENHRY and CDR2 SYGVKD. V was pared by 6 bases and J by 6 bases, with 14 bases between. Here the CDR3 DNA reads TGTGCCATCAGCGCAGGGGAGTCGAAGACCCAGTACTTC. Protein sequence: CAISAGESKTQYF.

This clonotype occurred many times. CDR3: CSARDLPGLGDEQYF. In DNA, the CDR3 is TGCAGTGCTAGAGATTTGCCAGGCCTTGGGGACGAGCAGTACTTC. V is TRBV20-1 and J is TRBJ2-7; no clear D. CDR1 is DFQATT, CDR2 SNEGSKA, per germline (reference sequence). V was trimmed by 0 bases and J by 5 bases, leaving 17 bases between them. The CDR3 extends over 15 amino acids.

In this sample, this clonotype turned up many times. The chain has TRBV19 and TRBJ2-7; 7 nucleotides align to TRBD2. CDR3 length: 14 residues. Trimming cost V 5 bases and J 2 bases; bases outside gene matches: 6. CDR1 LNHDA and CDR2 SQIVND come from the germline V gene (reference sequence). DNA of the CDR3: TGTGCCAGTAGTCTGGCGGGAGTCACCTACGAGCAGTACTTC. It codes for CASSLAGVTYEQYF.

At least ten counts were recorded for this clonotype. The chain carries TRBV7-9 and TRBJ1-2; D not certain. Trimming left V 5 bases short and J 4 bases short, with 26 bases between. The germline CDR1 and CDR2 sequences are SEHNR and FQNEAQ (reference sequence). This CDR3 is 18 amino acids long. Here the CDR3 reads CASSPLQRHSREGYGYTF. The DNA for the CDR3 is TGTGCCAGCAGCCCGCTTCAACGACACTCCCGAGAAGGCTATGGCTACACCTTC. The full variable domain, rest sourced from reference TRBV7-9 and TRBJ1-2, is DTGVSQNPRHKITKRGQNVTFRCDPISEHNRLYWYRQTLGQGPEFLTYFQNEAQLEKSRLLSDRFSAERPKGSFSTLEIQRTEQGDSAMYLCASSPLQRHSREGYGYTFGSGTRLTVV.

This clonotype showed up many times. The V and J genes are TRBV10-3 and TRBJ1-1; D is possibly TRBD1 (5 bases). Germline values: CDR1 ENHRY, CDR2 SYGVKD. V was clipped by 11 bases and J by 0 bases, with 16 bases between them. The CDR3 length is 14 residues. Here the CDR3 DNA reads TGTGCCTCAAGGGGTAGTAACATGAACACTGAAGCTTTCTTT. It is translated as CASRGSNMNTEAFF.

The chain combines TRBV20-1 with TRBJ1-2; 8 positions agree with TRBD1. The CDR3 contains 12 residues. CDR1 and CDR2 (germline): DFQATT, SNEGSKA (reference sequence). Trimming removed 6 bases from V and 4 bases from J; junction bases left unmatched: 4. The CDR3, as DNA: TGCAGTGCCGCAGGGGGCTCCTATGGCTACACCTTC. The encoded protein is CSAAGGSYGYTF.

This clonotype was observed a handful of times. The chain recombines TRBV7-8 with TRBJ2-7, with no clear D. Germline V CDR1 and CDR2: SGHVS, FQNEAQ. The V end lost 5 bases, the J end lost 10 bases, and 21 bases lay between the germline ends. CDR3 size: 14 residues. CDR3 protein: CASSPGLAAQPQYF. The CDR3 region has the DNA TGTGCCAGCAGCCCTGGGCTGGCGGCCCAGCCCCAGTACTTC. The full variable domain, in which reference TRBV7-8 and TRBJ2-7 provide the parts outside the CDR3, is GAGVSQSPRYKVAKRGQDVALRCDPISGHVSLFWYQQALGQGPEFLTYFQNEAQLDKSGLPSDRFFAERPEGSVSTLKIQRTQQEDSAVYLCASSPGLAAQPQYFGPGTRLTVT.

This clonotype was seen many times. The chain links TRBV12-3 or TRBV12-4 to TRBJ1-6; D gene ambiguous. This CDR3 has 14 residues. The germline V and J ends were trimmed by 4 bases and 7 bases, with 11 bases remaining between them. The CDR3 reads CASSYRQNNSPLHF. The CDR3 coding sequence is TGTGCCAGCAGTTATCGACAAAACAATTCACCCCTCCACTTT.

This clonotype was recorded many times. For the CDR3, the DNA is TGTGCTAGTGGTGCCCCGGACACTGAAGCTTTCTTT. Translation gives CASGAPDTEAFF. The V and J genes are TRBV12-5 and TRBJ1-1; no clear D gene. The CDR3 length is 12 residues. CDR1 and CDR2 from the germline V gene are LGHNT and FRNRAP. Trimming took 5 bases from V and 3 from J, leaving 7 bases between them.

This clonotype was found many times. The rearrangement joins TRBV11-2 to TRBJ2-7; D is possibly TRBD1 (6 bases). This CDR3 comprises 16 residues. Germline assignment: CDR1 SGHAT and CDR2 FQNNGV. V lost 1 base to trimming and J lost 0 bases, with 13 bases between them. CDR3 in DNA: TGTGCCAGCAGCTTAGCCCCGAGGACAGCCTCCTACGAGCAGTACTTC. This codes for CASSLAPRTASYEQYF. The variable domain in full, completed from reference TRBV11-2 and TRBJ2-7, reads EAGVAQSPRYKIIEKRQSVAFWCNPISGHATLYWYQQILGQGPKLLIQFQNNGVVDDSQLPKDRFSAERLKGVDSTLKIQPAKLEDSAVYLCASSLAPRTASYEQYFGPGTRLTVT.

This clonotype was found many times. The CDR3, as DNA: TGCGCCAGCAGCTTGTTACAGGGATGGGGGACTGAAGCTTTCTTT. This gives the protein CASSLLQGWGTEAFF. The chain uses TRBV5-1 and TRBJ1-1; D is possibly TRBD1 (6 bases). CDR1 is SGHRS and CDR2 is YFSETQ in the germline V gene. The CDR3 spans 15 residues. The ends were cut back, 1 base at V and 5 bases at J, with 15 bases in the middle.

This clonotype showed up many times. The J gene is TRBJ1-2, the V gene TRBV28; D gene unclear. Germline values: CDR1 MDHEN, CDR2 SYDVKM. Trimming removed 5 bases at V and 4 bases at J, with 11 bases between. The CDR3 spans 13 residues. The CDR3, as DNA: TGTGCCAGCAGTAGGGCCGACGGCTATGGCTACACCTTC. Translating gives CASSRADGYGYTF.